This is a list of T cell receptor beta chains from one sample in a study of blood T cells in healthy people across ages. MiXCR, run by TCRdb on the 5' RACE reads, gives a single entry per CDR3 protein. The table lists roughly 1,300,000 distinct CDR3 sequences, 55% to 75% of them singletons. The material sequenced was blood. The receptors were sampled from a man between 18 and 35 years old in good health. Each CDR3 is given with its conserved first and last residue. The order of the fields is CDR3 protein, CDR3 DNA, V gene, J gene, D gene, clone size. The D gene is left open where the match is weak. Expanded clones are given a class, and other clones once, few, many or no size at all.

cdr3_aa: CSARDQMGYTF; cdr3_nt: TGCAGTGCTAGAGATCAAATGGGCTACACCTTC; v_call: TRBV20-1; j_call: TRBJ1-2; d_call: -; clone_size: -
cdr3_aa: CASALGRSAILKNYGYTF; cdr3_nt: TGTGCCAGCGCCTTGGGGAGGTCGGCCATATTAAAGAACTATGGCTACACCTTC; v_call: TRBV6-7; j_call: TRBJ1-2; d_call: -; clone_size: few
cdr3_aa: CATSDLAADTQYF; cdr3_nt: TGTGCCACCAGTGACCTAGCAGCAGATACGCAGTATTTT; v_call: TRBV24-1; j_call: TRBJ2-3; d_call: -; clone_size: -
cdr3_aa: CASSPPSGSGAYEQYF; cdr3_nt: TGTGCCAGCAGCCCCCCCTCTGGGTCAGGCGCCTACGAGCAGTACTTC; v_call: TRBV7-2; j_call: TRBJ2-7; d_call: -; clone_size: -
cdr3_aa: CASTPSAGTGFTDTQYF; cdr3_nt: TGTGCCAGCACCCCATCGGCCGGGACAGGGTTCACAGATACGCAGTATTTT; v_call: TRBV7-2; j_call: TRBJ2-3; d_call: TRBD1; clone_size: once
cdr3_aa: CASSTLVEGDEQYF; cdr3_nt: TGTGCCAGCAGCACCCTGGTAGAAGGAGACGAGCAGTACTTC; v_call: TRBV12-3/TRBV12-4; j_call: TRBJ2-7; d_call: -; clone_size: -
cdr3_aa: CASSDHPAGASSYEQYF; cdr3_nt: TGTGCCAGCAGCGACCACCCAGCGGGAGCGTCCTCCTACGAGCAGTACTTC; v_call: TRBV7-9; j_call: TRBJ2-7; d_call: TRBD2; clone_size: -
cdr3_aa: CASSQDPGTGDEKLFF; cdr3_nt: TGTGCCAGCAGCCAAGATCCGGGGACAGGAGATGAAAAACTGTTTTTT; v_call: TRBV3-1; j_call: TRBJ1-4; d_call: TRBD1; clone_size: once
cdr3_aa: CASSPGHLLGEAFF; cdr3_nt: TGTGCCAGCAGCCCCGGCCACCTCCTGGGCGAAGCTTTCTTT; v_call: TRBV7-2; j_call: TRBJ1-1; d_call: -; clone_size: once
cdr3_aa: CASSPRQYEQYF; cdr3_nt: TGTGCCAGCTCACCACGGCAGTACGAGCAGTACTTC; v_call: TRBV18; j_call: TRBJ2-7; d_call: -; clone_size: -